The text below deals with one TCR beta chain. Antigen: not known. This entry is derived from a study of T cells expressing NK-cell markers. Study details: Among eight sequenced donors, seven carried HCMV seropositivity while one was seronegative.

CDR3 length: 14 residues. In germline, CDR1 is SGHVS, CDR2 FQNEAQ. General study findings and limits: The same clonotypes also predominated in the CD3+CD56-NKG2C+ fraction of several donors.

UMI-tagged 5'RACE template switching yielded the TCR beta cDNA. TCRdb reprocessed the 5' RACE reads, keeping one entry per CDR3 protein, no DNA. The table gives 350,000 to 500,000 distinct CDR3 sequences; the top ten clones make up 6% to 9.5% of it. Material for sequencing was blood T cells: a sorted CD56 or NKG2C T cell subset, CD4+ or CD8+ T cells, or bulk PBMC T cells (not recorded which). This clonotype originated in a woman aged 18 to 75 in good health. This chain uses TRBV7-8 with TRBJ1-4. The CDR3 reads CASSLRGVNEKLFF.